The present TCR beta chain was sequenced within a study of blood T cell repertoires in COVID-19. Methods used by the authors: Using reference gene primer amplification, nucleated cell counts were estimated. Produced via immunoSEQ multiplex PCR; TCRdb's table is partial and in-frame only. V, J and clone size derive from that table, while D and trimming were established from the DNA sequence. The table has 90,000 to 120,000 clones, roughly 90% seen once; the top ten hold approximately 4.9%. CDR1 is MNHEY and CDR2 is SVGAGI in the germline V gene. V shed 8 bases and J 3 bases; nucleotides not matched to a gene: 9. The CDR3 sequence is 15 residues long.

The sequence was obtained from a man aged 35-49 years with active or convalescent COVID-19. The sequenced material came from peripheral blood. The J gene is TRBJ2-2, the V gene TRBV6-5, with 7 bases lining up with TRBD2. In DNA form, the CDR3 reads TGTGCCAGCGAGCGGGGAGGGGCGGACACCGGGGAGCTGTTTTTT. It yields the protein CASERGGADTGELFF.